The T cell receptor beta chain described here comes from a study of T cell responses to AZD1222 COVID-19 vaccine. Points from the study as a whole: Reportedly, nearly half the spike-specific TCRs target unmutated variant regions.

Per the germline V gene, CDR1 is MDHEN and CDR2 is SYDVKM. This CDR3 has 16 residues. V lost 6 bases, J lost 5 bases, and 11 bases stayed unmatched. Turning to this clone: The antigen is unknown.

Sequenced by immunoSEQ multiplex PCR; TCRdb stores in-frame clones only, minus some. This table has under 60,000 clones, about 88% appearing once. J is TRBJ2-2 and V is TRBV28, with 8 bases that match TRBD2. Here the sequenced sample was peripheral blood, taken on day 0 of AZD1222 vaccination. The source is an adult in good health. The CDR3 loop reads CASRPGGRAGTGELFF. CDR3 DNA sequence: TGTGCCAGCAGGCCGGGGGGGAGGGCCGGAACCGGGGAGCTGTTTTTT.